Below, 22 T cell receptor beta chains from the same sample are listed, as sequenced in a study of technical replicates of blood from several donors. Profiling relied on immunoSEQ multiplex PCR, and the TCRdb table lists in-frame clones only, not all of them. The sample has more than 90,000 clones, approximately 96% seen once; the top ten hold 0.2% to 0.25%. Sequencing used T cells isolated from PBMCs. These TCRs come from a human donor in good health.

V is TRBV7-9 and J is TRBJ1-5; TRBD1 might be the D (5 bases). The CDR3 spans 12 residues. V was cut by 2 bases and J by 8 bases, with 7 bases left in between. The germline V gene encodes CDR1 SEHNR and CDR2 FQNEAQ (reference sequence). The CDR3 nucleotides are TGTGCCAGCAGCTTAAGCAGGGAGCCCCAGCATTTT. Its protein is CASSLSREPQHF. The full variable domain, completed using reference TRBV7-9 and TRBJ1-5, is DTGVSQNPRHKITKRGQNVTFRCDPISEHNRLYWYRQTLGQGPEFLTYFQNEAQLEKSRLLSDRFSAERPKGSFSTLEIQRTEQGDSAMYLCASSLSREPQHFGDGTRLSIL.

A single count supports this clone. The CDR3: CATSRDLAGGGETQYF. DNA of the CDR3: TGTGCCACCAGCAGAGATCTAGCGGGGGGAGGAGAGACCCAGTACTTC. The gene calls are TRBV15 and TRBJ2-5; TRBD2 agrees at 11 bases. CDR3 length: 16 residues. The germline CDR1 and CDR2 sequences are LNHNV and YYDKDF (reference sequence). V shed 0 bases, J shed 4 bases, and the junction held 4 bases outside the gene matches.

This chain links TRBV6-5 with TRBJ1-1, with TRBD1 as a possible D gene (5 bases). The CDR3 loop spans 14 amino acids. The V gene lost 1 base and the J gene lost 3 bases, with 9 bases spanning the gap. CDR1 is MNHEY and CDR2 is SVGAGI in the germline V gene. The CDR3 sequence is CASSYWGEDTEAFF. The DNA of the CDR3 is TGTGCCAGCAGTTACTGGGGGGAGGACACTGAAGCTTTCTTT.

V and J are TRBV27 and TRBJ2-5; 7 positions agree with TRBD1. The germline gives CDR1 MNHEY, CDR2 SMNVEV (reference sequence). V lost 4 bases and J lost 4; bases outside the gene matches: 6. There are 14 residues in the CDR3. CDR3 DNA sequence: TGTGCCAGCAGTTCCCTGACAGGGAGAGAGACCCAGTACTTC. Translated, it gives CASSSLTGRETQYF.

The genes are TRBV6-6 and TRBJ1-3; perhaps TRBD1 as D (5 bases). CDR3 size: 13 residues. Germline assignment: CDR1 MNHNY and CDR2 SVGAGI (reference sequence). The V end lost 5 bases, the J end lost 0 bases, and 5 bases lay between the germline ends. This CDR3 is CASSTGSGNTIYF. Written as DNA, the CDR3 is TGTGCCAGCAGTACAGGCTCTGGAAACACCATATATTTT.

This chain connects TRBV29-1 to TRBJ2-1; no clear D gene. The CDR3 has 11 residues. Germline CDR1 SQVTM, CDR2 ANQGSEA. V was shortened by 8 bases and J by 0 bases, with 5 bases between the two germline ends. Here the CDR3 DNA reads TGCAGCTTCTCCTCCTACAATGAGCAGTTCTTC. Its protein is CSFSSYNEQFF.

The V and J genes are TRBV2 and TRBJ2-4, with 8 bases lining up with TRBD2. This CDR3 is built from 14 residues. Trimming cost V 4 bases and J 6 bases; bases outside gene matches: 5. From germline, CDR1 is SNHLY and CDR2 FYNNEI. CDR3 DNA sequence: TGTGCCAGCAGTGGGGGACTAGAGATAAACATTCAGTACTTC. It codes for CASSGGLEINIQYF.

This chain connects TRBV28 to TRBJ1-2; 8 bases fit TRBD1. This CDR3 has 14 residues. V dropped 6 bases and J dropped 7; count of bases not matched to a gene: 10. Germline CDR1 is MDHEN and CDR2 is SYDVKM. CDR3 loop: CASRGETGEGGYTF. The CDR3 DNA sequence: TGTGCCAGCAGAGGGGAGACAGGGGAAGGTGGCTACACCTTC.

The CDR3 here is CASSLQVHGTQNIQYF. In DNA, the CDR3 is TGTGCCAGCAGCTTACAGGTCCACGGGACACAAAACATTCAGTACTTC. This rearrangement joins TRBV7-8 to TRBJ2-4; D is perhaps TRBD1 (6 bases). V lost 2 bases and J 5 bases, leaving 16 bases between the germline ends. Germline V gives CDR1 SGHVS, CDR2 FQNEAQ. CDR3 size: 16 residues.

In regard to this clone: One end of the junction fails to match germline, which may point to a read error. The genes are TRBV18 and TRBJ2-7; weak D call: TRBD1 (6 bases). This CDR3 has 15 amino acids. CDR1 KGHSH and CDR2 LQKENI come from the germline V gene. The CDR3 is CASSPPGASSYEQYF. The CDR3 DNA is TGTGCCAGCTCACCACCGGGGGCCAGCTCCTACGAGCAGTATTTC. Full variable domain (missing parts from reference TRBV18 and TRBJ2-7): NAGVMQNPRHLVRRRGQEARLRCSPMKGHSHVYWYRQLPEEGLKFMVYLQKENIIDESGMPKERFSAEFPKEGPSILRIQQVVRGDSAAYFCASSPPGASSYEQYFGPGTRLTVT.

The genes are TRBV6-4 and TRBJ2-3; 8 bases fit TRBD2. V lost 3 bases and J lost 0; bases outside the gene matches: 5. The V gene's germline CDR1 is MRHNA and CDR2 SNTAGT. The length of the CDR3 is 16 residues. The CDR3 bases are TGTGCCAGCAGTGAGGCAGCGGGAGAGAGCACAGATACGCAGTATTTT. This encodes CASSEAAGESTDTQYF.

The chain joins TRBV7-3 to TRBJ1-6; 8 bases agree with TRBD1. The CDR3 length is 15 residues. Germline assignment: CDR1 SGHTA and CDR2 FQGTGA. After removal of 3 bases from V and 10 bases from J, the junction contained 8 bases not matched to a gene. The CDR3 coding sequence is TGTGCCAGCAGCTTGCAGGGGGCGGTAGAATCACCCCTCCACTTT. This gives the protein CASSLQGAVESPLHF.

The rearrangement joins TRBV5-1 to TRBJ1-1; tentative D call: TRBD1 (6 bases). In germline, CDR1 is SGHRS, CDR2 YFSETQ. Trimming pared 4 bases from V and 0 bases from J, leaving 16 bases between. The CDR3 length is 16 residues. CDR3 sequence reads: CASSPAGQRMNTEAFF. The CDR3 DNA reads TGCGCCAGCAGCCCAGCAGGACAGCGAATGAACACTGAAGCTTTCTTT.

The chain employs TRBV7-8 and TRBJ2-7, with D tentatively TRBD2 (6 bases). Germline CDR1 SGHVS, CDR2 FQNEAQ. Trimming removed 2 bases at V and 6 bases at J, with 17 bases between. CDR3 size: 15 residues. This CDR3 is CASSLTAGDFSEQYF. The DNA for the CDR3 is TGTGCCAGCAGCTTAACAGCCGGGGACTTTAGCGAGCAGTACTTC.

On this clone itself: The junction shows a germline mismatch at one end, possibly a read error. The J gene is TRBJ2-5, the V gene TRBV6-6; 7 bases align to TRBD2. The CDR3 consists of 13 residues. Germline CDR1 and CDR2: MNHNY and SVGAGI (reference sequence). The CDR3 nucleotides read TGTGCCAGCAGTTACTCGATTCTAGCGGCGAATGACTTC. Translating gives CASSYSILAANDF.

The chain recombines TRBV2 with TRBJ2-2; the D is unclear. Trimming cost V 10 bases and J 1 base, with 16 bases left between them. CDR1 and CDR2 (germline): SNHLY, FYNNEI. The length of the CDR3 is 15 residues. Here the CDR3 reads CANTPQSLNTGELFF. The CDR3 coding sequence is TGTGCCAACACGCCACAGAGCTTGAACACCGGGGAGCTGTTTTTT.

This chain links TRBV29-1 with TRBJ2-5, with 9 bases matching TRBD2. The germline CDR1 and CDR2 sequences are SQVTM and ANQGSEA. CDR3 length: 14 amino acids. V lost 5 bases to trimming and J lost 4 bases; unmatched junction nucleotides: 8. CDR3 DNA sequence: TGCAGCGTTACTCTACTAGCGGGTGGAGAGACCCAGTACTTC. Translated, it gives CSVTLLAGGETQYF. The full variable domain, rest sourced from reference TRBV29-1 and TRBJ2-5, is SAVISQKPSRDICQRGTSLTIQCQVDSQVTMMFWYRQQPGQSLTLIATANQGSEATYESGFVIDKFPISRPNLTFSTLTVSNMSPEDSSIYLCSVTLLAGGETQYFGPGTRLLVL.

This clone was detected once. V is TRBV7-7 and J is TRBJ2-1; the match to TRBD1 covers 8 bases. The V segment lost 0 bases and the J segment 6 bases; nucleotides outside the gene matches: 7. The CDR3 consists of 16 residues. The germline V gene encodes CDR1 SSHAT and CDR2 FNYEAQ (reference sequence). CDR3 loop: CASSLALRTGPNEQFF. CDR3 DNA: TGTGCCAGCAGCTTAGCGCTTCGGACAGGGCCCAATGAGCAGTTCTTC.

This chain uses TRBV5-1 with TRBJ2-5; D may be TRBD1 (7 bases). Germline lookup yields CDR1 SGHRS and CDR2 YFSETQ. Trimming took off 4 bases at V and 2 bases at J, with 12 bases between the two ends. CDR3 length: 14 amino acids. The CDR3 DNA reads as TGCGCCAGCAGCCCCCCAGGGGGGCAAGAGACCCAGTACTTC. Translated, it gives CASSPPGGQETQYF. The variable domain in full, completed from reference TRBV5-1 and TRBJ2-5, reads KAGVTQTPRYLIKTRGQQVTLSCSPISGHRSVSWYQQTPGQGLQFLFEYFSETQRNKGNFPGRFSGRQFSNSRSEMNVSTLELGDSALYLCASSPPGGQETQYFGPGTRLLVL.

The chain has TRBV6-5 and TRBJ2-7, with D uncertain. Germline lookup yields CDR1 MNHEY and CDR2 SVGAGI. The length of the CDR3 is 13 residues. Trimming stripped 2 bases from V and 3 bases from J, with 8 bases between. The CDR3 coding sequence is TGTGCCAGCAGTTACACGGGTTTCTACGAGCAGTACTTC. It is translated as CASSYTGFYEQYF.

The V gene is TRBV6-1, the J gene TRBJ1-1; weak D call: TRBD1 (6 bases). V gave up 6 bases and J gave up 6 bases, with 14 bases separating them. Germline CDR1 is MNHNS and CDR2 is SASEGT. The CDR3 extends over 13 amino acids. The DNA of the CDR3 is TGTGCCAGCAGGGCAGGGGTCGCCTCTGAAGCTTTCTTT. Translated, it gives CASRAGVASEAFF.

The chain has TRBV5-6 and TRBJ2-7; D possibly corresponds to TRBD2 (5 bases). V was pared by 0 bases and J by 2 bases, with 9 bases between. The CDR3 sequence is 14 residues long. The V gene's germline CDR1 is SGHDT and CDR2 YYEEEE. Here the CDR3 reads CASSLGGRAYEQYF. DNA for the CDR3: TGTGCCAGCAGCTTGGGAGGGAGAGCCTACGAGCAGTACTTC.